This record concerns one TCR beta chain sequence. The CDR3 loop spans 17 amino acids. V gave up 4 bases and J gave up 0 bases, with 16 bases separating them. The V gene's germline CDR1 is MNHEY and CDR2 SMNVEV (reference sequence). The data derive from a study of blood T cells in healthy people across ages. Isolation recovered at least 7 million PBMCs from every sample. A second PCR of about 6 to 11 cycles used a sample-barcoded 5' primer and a J-beta primer mix. Each cDNA was tagged by a template-switch adaptor containing 12 random nucleotides. TCRdb itself ran the 5' RACE reads through MiXCR, one entry per CDR3 protein. This table holds about a million distinct CDR3 sequences, around two fifths found once.

The V and J genes are TRBV27 and TRBJ2-1, with D maybe TRBD2 (6 bases). The sequenced sample was blood. This clonotype was obtained from a man younger than 35 in good health. In DNA form, the CDR3 reads TGTGCCAGCAGTTCGGGACTGGGGATTAGCTCCTACAATGAGCAGTTCTTC. Amino acids: CASSSGLGISSYNEQFF.